A selection of T cell receptor beta chains follows, all from one sample in a study of T cells in Graves' hyperthyroidism and ophthalmopathy. In TCRdb, the multiplex PCR reads were re-called with MiXCR into one record per CDR3 protein. In the table there are 500,000 to 650,000 distinct CDR3 sequences, about 20% of which are singletons. Sequenced material: blood. These receptors were obtained from a man in his forties with Graves' ophthalmopathy. CDR3s include the opening cysteine and the closing phenylalanine or tryptophan. The D gene is left open where the match is weak.

CDR3aa: CASSSEHGQPQHF; j_gene: TRBJ1-5; v_gene: TRBV13; d_gene: -
CDR3aa: CSARARTSNTEAFF; j_gene: TRBJ1-1; v_gene: TRBV20-1; d_gene: -
CDR3aa: CSARDSLAESGGYQETQYF; j_gene: TRBJ2-5; v_gene: TRBV20-1; d_gene: -
CDR3aa: CASRQKLRGPYGYTF; j_gene: TRBJ1-2; v_gene: TRBV6-1; d_gene: -
CDR3aa: CSATPTVLAGVRSTDTQYF; j_gene: TRBJ2-3; v_gene: TRBV20-1; d_gene: TRBD2
CDR3aa: CASSSGDERYF; j_gene: TRBJ2-7; v_gene: TRBV28; d_gene: -
CDR3aa: CASSPNGAGSPDTQYF; j_gene: TRBJ2-3; v_gene: TRBV7-9; d_gene: -
CDR3aa: CASSYRRTATDAQYF; j_gene: TRBJ2-3; v_gene: TRBV6-9; d_gene: -
CDR3aa: CASSPPPGLSSLYSEQFF; j_gene: TRBJ2-1; v_gene: TRBV14; d_gene: TRBD2
CDR3aa: CSALDNFQSFYEQYF; j_gene: TRBJ2-7; v_gene: TRBV20-1; d_gene: -
CDR3aa: CASSQDGRGLDEQYF; j_gene: TRBJ2-7; v_gene: TRBV4-1; d_gene: TRBD1
CDR3aa: CASSDDQGAPKQYF; j_gene: TRBJ2-7; v_gene: TRBV2; d_gene: TRBD1
CDR3aa: CASNPMAGRYGYTF; j_gene: TRBJ1-2; v_gene: TRBV19; d_gene: -
CDR3aa: CASSPAASGSITEQYF; j_gene: TRBJ2-7; v_gene: TRBV6-2/TRBV6-3; d_gene: -
CDR3aa: CSAREGGYEQYF; j_gene: TRBJ2-7; v_gene: TRBV20-1; d_gene: -
CDR3aa: CASSPGQVGGNSPLHF; j_gene: TRBJ1-6; v_gene: TRBV13; d_gene: -
CDR3aa: CATSGWRETQYF; j_gene: TRBJ2-5; v_gene: TRBV24-1; d_gene: -
CDR3aa: CASSFGPGERGQPQHF; j_gene: TRBJ1-5; v_gene: TRBV12-3/TRBV12-4; d_gene: -
CDR3aa: CASGYPPTGTSGSNQKKTQYF; j_gene: TRBJ2-5; v_gene: TRBV11-2; d_gene: TRBD2
CDR3aa: CASSGLRQRTGRNEQFF; j_gene: TRBJ2-1; v_gene: TRBV11-2; d_gene: -
CDR3aa: CATLPSGGNEQFF; j_gene: TRBJ2-1; v_gene: TRBV7-9; d_gene: TRBD2
CDR3aa: CASSESPGDTQYF; j_gene: TRBJ2-3; v_gene: TRBV10-1; d_gene: -
CDR3aa: CASSLVGQGANERFF; j_gene: TRBJ2-1; v_gene: TRBV5-1; d_gene: -
CDR3aa: CASSLGNRDPFGDTGELFF; j_gene: TRBJ2-2; v_gene: TRBV11-2; d_gene: -
CDR3aa: CASSSSYRVGTEAFF; j_gene: TRBJ1-1; v_gene: TRBV5-5; d_gene: -
CDR3aa: CASSPGTSGGKQFF; j_gene: TRBJ2-1; v_gene: TRBV6-1; d_gene: TRBD2
CDR3aa: CASSALQGMETQYF; j_gene: TRBJ2-5; v_gene: TRBV18; d_gene: -
CDR3aa: CASSYPTGGVYNEQFF; j_gene: TRBJ2-1; v_gene: TRBV6-2/TRBV6-3; d_gene: TRBD1
CDR3aa: CASSQNPPTTRGETQYF; j_gene: TRBJ2-5; v_gene: TRBV4-1; d_gene: -
CDR3aa: CASSFGLRRTGELFF; j_gene: TRBJ2-2; v_gene: TRBV7-2; d_gene: -
CDR3aa: CSASTPIAASGSLHRDEQFF; j_gene: TRBJ2-1; v_gene: TRBV20-1; d_gene: TRBD2
CDR3aa: CASSLDLWAGTDTQYF; j_gene: TRBJ2-3; v_gene: TRBV7-2; d_gene: -
CDR3aa: CASSFDRFYGYTF; j_gene: TRBJ1-2; v_gene: TRBV12-3/TRBV12-4; d_gene: -
CDR3aa: CASSSPTGIEQYF; j_gene: TRBJ2-7; v_gene: TRBV5-1; d_gene: TRBD1
CDR3aa: CASIPRLGGELFF; j_gene: TRBJ2-2; v_gene: TRBV6-2/TRBV6-3; d_gene: -
CDR3aa: CASSDLEGSTEAFF; j_gene: TRBJ1-1; v_gene: TRBV19; d_gene: -
CDR3aa: CASSLKSLAGVRETQYF; j_gene: TRBJ2-5; v_gene: TRBV28; d_gene: TRBD2
CDR3aa: CASSSPTSAAWGTQYF; j_gene: TRBJ2-5; v_gene: TRBV7-2; d_gene: TRBD2
CDR3aa: CASGLGSEYNEQFF; j_gene: TRBJ2-1; v_gene: TRBV5-1; d_gene: -
CDR3aa: CSARIRDSGFGYTF; j_gene: TRBJ1-2; v_gene: TRBV20-1; d_gene: TRBD1
CDR3aa: CASSLAPGTSGSSYNEQFF; j_gene: TRBJ2-1; v_gene: TRBV5-1; d_gene: TRBD2
CDR3aa: CASSLLEGAEAFF; j_gene: TRBJ1-1; v_gene: TRBV7-2; d_gene: TRBD1
CDR3aa: CASSLMIAGGQETQYF; j_gene: TRBJ2-5; v_gene: TRBV5-1; d_gene: TRBD2
CDR3aa: CASSPQTGSNVLTF; j_gene: TRBJ2-6; v_gene: TRBV18; d_gene: TRBD1
CDR3aa: CSVAGGRRNEQFF; j_gene: TRBJ2-1; v_gene: TRBV29-1; d_gene: TRBD2
CDR3aa: CAWRGAGRMNTEAFF; j_gene: TRBJ1-1; v_gene: TRBV30; d_gene: -
CDR3aa: CASSLEWAQNYGYTF; j_gene: TRBJ1-2; v_gene: TRBV5-1; d_gene: -
CDR3aa: CASSPHIGQENSPLHF; j_gene: TRBJ1-6; v_gene: TRBV4-2; d_gene: -
CDR3aa: CASSLASGSPGELFF; j_gene: TRBJ2-2; v_gene: TRBV7-7; d_gene: TRBD2
CDR3aa: CASSLAWGGEGGYTF; j_gene: TRBJ1-2; v_gene: TRBV5-1; d_gene: -
CDR3aa: CASSLDRGAAGELFF; j_gene: TRBJ2-2; v_gene: TRBV7-2; d_gene: TRBD1
CDR3aa: CASSRGRTVDGYTF; j_gene: TRBJ1-2; v_gene: TRBV11-2; d_gene: -
CDR3aa: CAWARQGGEQYF; j_gene: TRBJ2-7; v_gene: TRBV30; d_gene: -